This TCR beta chain was sequenced for a study of T cell responses to AZD1222 COVID-19 vaccine. The germline V gene has CDR1 ENHRY and CDR2 SYGVKD. The V and J ends lost 0 bases and 1 base respectively, with 9 bases between them. The CDR3 totals 16 residues. As to this clone: Its matching antigen is unknown.

TCRdb keeps only in-frame clones here, not all; method: immunoSEQ multiplex PCR. The data show about 130,000 clones, with approximately 90% seen just once and around 1.6% held by the top ten. Broader study findings: Receipt of two AZD1222 doses was followed by a rise in Spike-specific TCR breadth and depth. Seropositive status at baseline applied to only a handful of AZD1222 recipients. In the spike-specific TCR repertoire, nearly half reportedly target unmutated variant regions.

V and J are TRBV10-3 and TRBJ2-2; no clear D gene. This TCR came from an adult in good health. Sequencing used peripheral blood, obtained on day 0 of AZD1222 vaccination. The CDR3 sequence is CAISESSSVNTGELFF. Here the CDR3 DNA reads TGTGCCATCAGTGAGTCGAGTTCTGTGAACACCGGGGAGCTGTTTTTT.